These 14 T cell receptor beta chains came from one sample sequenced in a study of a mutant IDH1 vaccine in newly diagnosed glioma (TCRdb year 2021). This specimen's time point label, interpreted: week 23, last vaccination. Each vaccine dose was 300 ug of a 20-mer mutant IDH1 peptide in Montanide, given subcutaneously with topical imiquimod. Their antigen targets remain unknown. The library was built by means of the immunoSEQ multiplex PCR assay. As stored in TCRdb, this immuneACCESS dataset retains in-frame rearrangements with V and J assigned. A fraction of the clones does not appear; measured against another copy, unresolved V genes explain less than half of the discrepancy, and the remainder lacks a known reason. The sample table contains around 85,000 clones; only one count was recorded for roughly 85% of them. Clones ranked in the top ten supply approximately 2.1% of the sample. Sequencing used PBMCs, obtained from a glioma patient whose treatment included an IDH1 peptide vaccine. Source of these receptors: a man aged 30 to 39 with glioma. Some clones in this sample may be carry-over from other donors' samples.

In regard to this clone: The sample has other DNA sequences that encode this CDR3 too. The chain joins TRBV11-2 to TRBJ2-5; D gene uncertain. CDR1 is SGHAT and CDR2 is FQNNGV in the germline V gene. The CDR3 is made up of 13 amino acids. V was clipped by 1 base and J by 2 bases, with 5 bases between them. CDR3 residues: CASSLGSQETQYF. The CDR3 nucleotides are TGTGCCAGCAGCTTAGGATCACAAGAGACCCAGTACTTC. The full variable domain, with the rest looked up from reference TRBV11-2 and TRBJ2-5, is EAGVAQSPRYKIIEKRQSVAFWCNPISGHATLYWYQQILGQGPKLLIQFQNNGVVDDSQLPKDRFSAERLKGVDSTLKIQPAKLEDSAVYLCASSLGSQETQYFGPGTRLLVL.

CDR3 DNA sequence: TGTGCCAGCACCCCTTTTCTTGGGACGGGACAATCGGATACGCAGTATTTT. Translation: CASTPFLGTGQSDTQYF. The chain is built from TRBV11-2 and TRBJ2-3; TRBD1 might be the D (6 bases). V was clipped by 7 bases and J by 6 bases, with 26 bases between them. CDR1 and CDR2 from the germline V gene are SGHAT and FQNNGV. The CDR3 is 17 residues long.

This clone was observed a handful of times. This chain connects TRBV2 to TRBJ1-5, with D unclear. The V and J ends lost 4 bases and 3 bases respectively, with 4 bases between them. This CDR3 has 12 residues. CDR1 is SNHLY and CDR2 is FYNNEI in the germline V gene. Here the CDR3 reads CASSGINQPQHF. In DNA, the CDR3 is TGTGCCAGCAGTGGGATCAATCAGCCCCAGCATTTT.

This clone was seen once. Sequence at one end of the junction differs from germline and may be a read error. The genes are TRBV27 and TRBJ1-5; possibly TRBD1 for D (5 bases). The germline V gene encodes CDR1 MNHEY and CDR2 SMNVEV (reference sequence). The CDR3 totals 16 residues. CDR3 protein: CANSSRLGEGNQPQHF. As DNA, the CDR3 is TGTGCCAACAGTTCCCGACTGGGGGAGGGCAATCAGCCCCAGCATTTT.

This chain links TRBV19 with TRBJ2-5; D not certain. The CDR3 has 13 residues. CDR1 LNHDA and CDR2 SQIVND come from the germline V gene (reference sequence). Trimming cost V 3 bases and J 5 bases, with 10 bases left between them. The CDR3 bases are TGTGCCAGTAGTATTGGCAGGCGGGAGACCCAGTACTTC. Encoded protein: CASSIGRRETQYF.

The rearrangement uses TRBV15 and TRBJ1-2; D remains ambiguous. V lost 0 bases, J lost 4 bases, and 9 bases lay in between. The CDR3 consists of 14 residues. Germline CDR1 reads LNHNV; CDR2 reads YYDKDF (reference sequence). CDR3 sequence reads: CATSRERRVYGYTF. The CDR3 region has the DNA TGTGCCACCAGCAGAGAAAGGAGGGTCTATGGCTACACCTTC.

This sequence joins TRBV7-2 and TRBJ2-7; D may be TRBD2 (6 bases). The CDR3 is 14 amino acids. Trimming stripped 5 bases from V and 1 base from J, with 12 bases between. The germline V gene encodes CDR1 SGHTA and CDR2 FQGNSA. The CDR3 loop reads CASSGDSYSYEQYF. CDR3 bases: TGTGCCAGCAGCGGGGACTCGTATTCCTACGAGCAGTACTTC.

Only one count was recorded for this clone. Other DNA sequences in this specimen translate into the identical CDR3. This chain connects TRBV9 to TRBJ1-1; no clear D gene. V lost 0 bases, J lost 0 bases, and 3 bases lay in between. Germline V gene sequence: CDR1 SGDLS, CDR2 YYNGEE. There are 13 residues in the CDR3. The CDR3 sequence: CASSVDVNTEAFF. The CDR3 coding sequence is TGTGCCAGCAGCGTAGACGTGAACACTGAAGCTTTCTTT.

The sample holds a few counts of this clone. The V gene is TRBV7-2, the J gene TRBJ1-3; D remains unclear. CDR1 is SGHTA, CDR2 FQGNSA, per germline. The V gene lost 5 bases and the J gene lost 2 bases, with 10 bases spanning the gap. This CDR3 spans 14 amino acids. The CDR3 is CASSQGNPGNTIYF. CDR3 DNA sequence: TGTGCCAGCAGCCAAGGGAATCCTGGAAACACCATATATTTT.

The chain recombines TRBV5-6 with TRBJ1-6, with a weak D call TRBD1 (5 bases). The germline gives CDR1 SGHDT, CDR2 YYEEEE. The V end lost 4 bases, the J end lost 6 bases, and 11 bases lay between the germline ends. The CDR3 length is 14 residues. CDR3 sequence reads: CASSAGGSNSPLHF. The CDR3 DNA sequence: TGTGCCAGCAGCGCGGGGGGTAGTAATTCACCCCTCCACTTT. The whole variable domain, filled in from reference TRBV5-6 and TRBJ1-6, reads DAGVTQSPTHLIKTRGQQVTLRCSPKSGHDTVSWYQQALGQGPQFIFQYYEEEERQRGNFPDRFSGHQFPNYSSELNVNALLLGDSALYLCASSAGGSNSPLHFGNGTRLTVT.

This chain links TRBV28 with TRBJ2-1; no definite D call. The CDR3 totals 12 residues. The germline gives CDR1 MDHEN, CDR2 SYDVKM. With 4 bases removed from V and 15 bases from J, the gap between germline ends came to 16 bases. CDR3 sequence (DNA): TGTGCCAGCAGTTCCTCGTCGCCTTCCGGGTTCTTC. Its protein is CASSSSSPSGFF.

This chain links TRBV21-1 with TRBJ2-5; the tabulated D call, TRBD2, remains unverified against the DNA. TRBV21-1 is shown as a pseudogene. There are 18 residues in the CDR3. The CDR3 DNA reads TGTGCCAGCAGCAAATTTATGAGAGGCCCTCTCACAATAGAGACCCAGTACTTC. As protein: CASSKFMRGPLTIETQYF.

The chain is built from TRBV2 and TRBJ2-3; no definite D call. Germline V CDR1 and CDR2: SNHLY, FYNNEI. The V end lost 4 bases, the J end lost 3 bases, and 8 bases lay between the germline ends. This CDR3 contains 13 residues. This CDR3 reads CASSARATDTQYF. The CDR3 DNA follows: TGTGCCAGCAGTGCCCGGGCGACAGATACGCAGTATTTT.

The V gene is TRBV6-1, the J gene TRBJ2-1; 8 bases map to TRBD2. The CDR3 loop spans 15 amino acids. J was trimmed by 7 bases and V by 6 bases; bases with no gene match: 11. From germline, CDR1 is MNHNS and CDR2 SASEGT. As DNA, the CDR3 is TGTGCCAGCAGCGGCGCCGGAGCGGGGGTTAATGAGCAGTTCTTC. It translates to CASSGAGAGVNEQFF.